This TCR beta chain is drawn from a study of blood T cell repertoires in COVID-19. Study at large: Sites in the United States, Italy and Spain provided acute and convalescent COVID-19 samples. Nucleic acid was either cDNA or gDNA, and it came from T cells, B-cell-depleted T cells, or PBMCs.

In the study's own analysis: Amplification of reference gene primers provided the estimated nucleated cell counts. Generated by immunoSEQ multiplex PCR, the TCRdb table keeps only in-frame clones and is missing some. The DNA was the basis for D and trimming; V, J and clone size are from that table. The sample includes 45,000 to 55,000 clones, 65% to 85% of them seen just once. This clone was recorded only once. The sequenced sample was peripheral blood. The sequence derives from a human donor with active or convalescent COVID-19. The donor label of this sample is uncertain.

The chain's CDR3 is CASSADRGRAEAFF. CDR3 coding DNA: TGTGCCAGCAGCGCCGACAGGGGAAGGGCTGAAGCTTTCTTT. This rearrangement joins TRBV7-2 to TRBJ1-1, with TRBD1 identical over 8 bases. CDR3 size: 14 residues. With 5 bases clipped from V and 6 bases from J, the junction kept 8 bases outside the gene matches. The germline gives CDR1 SGHTA, CDR2 FQGNSA.